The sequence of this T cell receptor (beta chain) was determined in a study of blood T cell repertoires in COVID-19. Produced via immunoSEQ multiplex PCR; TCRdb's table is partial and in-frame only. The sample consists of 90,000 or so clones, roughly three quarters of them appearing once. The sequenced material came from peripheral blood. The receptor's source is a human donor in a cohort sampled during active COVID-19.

The CDR3 reads CASSQSLDDEQYF. In DNA, the CDR3 is TGTGCCAGCAGCCAGAGTTTAGATGACGAGCAGTACTTC. The J gene is TRBJ2-7, the V gene TRBV3-1 (or the pseudogene TRBV3-2), with D uncertain. Germline V gene data show CDR1 as LGHDT and CDR2 as YNNKEL (reference sequence). The CDR3 covers 13 residues. V was shortened by 3 bases and J by 5 bases, with 11 bases between the two germline ends.